The next 18 T cell receptor beta chains were all read from a single sample in a study of graft-versus-host responses after intestinal transplantation listed by TCRdb under 2021. The intended sense of this specimen's time point label: cells obtained before transplantation from donor or recipient. Libraries came from the immunoSEQ multiplex PCR assay. The immuneACCESS repertoire file appears here via TCRdb, limited to in-frame rearrangements. These files lack a portion of the clones; in checked studies, under half of the deficit traces to unresolved V genes, and the cause of the others is not known. The sample data list approximately 11,000 clones, and approximately 30% of these were observed just once. Under 2% of the sample is held by the ten biggest clonotypes. The sequences come from alloreactive CD4+ T cells from a mixed lymphocyte reaction culture, collected before transplantation. This specimen's cell subset or site label, interpreted: CFSE-low proliferating T cells sorted from roughly six-day pre-transplant mixed lymphocyte reaction (GvH or HvG direction). The receptors here all came from a human patient who was an organ donor for intestinal transplantation.

This chain connects TRBV4-1 to TRBJ1-2; 7 positions agree with TRBD1. Per germline, CDR1 MGHRA and CDR2 YSYEKL. The V segment lost 1 base and the J segment 0 bases; nucleotides outside the gene matches: 2. CDR3 length: 15 residues. CDR3 nucleotides: TGCGCCAGCAGCCAAGGGGGACAGCCTAACTATGGCTACACCTTC. Its protein is CASSQGGQPNYGYTF.

The V gene is TRBV7-3, the J gene TRBJ2-1, with a possible D match to TRBD2 (6 bases). This CDR3 is built from 13 residues. Germline lookup yields CDR1 SGHTA and CDR2 FQGTGA. The V and J ends lost 4 bases and 9 bases respectively, with 13 bases between them. The CDR3 here is CASSSRSGVEQFF. DNA for the CDR3: TGTGCCAGCAGCTCCCGCTCGGGGGTTGAGCAGTTCTTC. The full variable domain, completed using reference TRBV7-3 and TRBJ2-1, is GAGVSQTPSNKVTEKGKYVELRCDPISGHTALYWYRQSLGQGPEFLIYFQGTGAADDSGLPNDRFFAVRPEGSVSTLKIQRTERGDSAVYLCASSSRSGVEQFFGPGTRLTVL.

The chain links TRBV28 to TRBJ2-3, with 11 bases aligning to TRBD1. Trimming at V came to 3 bases and at J to 3 bases, leaving 2 bases not matched to a gene. The CDR3 runs 15 residues. CDR1 MDHEN and CDR2 SYDVKM come from the germline V gene. CDR3 sequence: CASSFGQGATDTQYF. CDR3 nucleotide sequence: TGTGCCAGCAGTTTCGGACAGGGGGCAACAGATACGCAGTATTTT.

The rearrangement links TRBV11-3 to TRBJ2-1; the match to TRBD2 covers 9 bases. Germline CDR1 is SGHNT and CDR2 is YENEEA. The V segment lost 5 bases and the J segment 7 bases; nucleotides outside the gene matches: 9. This CDR3 is built from 15 residues. The CDR3 nucleotides read TGTGCCAGCAGCGACCCCCATAGCGGGAGAAATGAGCAGTTCTTC. Translating gives CASSDPHSGRNEQFF.

This clone was observed a handful of times. The chain employs TRBV4-3 and TRBJ1-2; D remains ambiguous. V lost 5 bases, J lost 4 bases, and 11 bases lay in between. This CDR3 spans 13 amino acids. Germline V gene data show CDR1 as LGHNA and CDR2 as YSLEER. CDR3 DNA sequence: TGCGCCAGCAGCTCCCCTGACTTCTATGGCTACACCTTC. It codes for CASSSPDFYGYTF.

The chain combines TRBV14 with TRBJ1-6; TRBD1 might be the D (5 bases). Per germline, CDR1 SGHDN and CDR2 FVKESK. The length of the CDR3 is 14 residues. V lost 4 bases and J lost 2, with 6 bases in between. The CDR3 DNA follows: TGTGCCAGCAGCCTAGGGGCCTATAATTCACCCCTCCACTTT. It yields the protein CASSLGAYNSPLHF.

The chain couples TRBV27 to TRBJ1-1; D might be TRBD1 (6 bases). With 3 bases removed from V and 1 base from J, the gap between germline ends came to 15 bases. This CDR3 is 16 amino acids long. Per germline, CDR1 MNHEY and CDR2 SMNVEV (reference sequence). The CDR3 bases are TGTGCCAGCAGTTTCCAGGGACAAACAGCGAACACTGAAGCTTTCTTT. As protein: CASSFQGQTANTEAFF.

V gene TRBV5-5 combines with J gene TRBJ2-2; TRBD2 matches at 10 bases. In germline, CDR1 is SGHKS, CDR2 YYEKEE (reference sequence). The CDR3 has 16 amino acids. J lost 1 base, V lost 0 bases, and 0 bases had no gene match. Here the CDR3 reads CASSLGLAGNTGELFF. The CDR3 DNA reads TGTGCCAGCAGCTTGGGACTAGCGGGGAACACCGGGGAGCTGTTTTTT.

The chain recombines TRBV7-6 with TRBJ1-1; TRBD1 aligns across 9 bases. The germline V gene has CDR1 SGHVS and CDR2 FNYEAQ. V lost 5 bases and J lost 5; bases outside the gene matches: 3. This CDR3 has 13 residues. The CDR3 DNA reads TGTGCCAGCAGCACCGGACAGGGGACTGAAGCTTTCTTT. It translates to CASSTGQGTEAFF. Full variable domain (rest looked up from reference TRBV7-6 and TRBJ1-1): GAGVSQSPRYKVTKRGQDVALRCDPISGHVSLYWYRQALGQGPEFLTYFNYEAQQDKSGLPNDRFSAERPEGSISTLTIQRTEQRDSAMYRCASSTGQGTEAFFGQGTRLTVV.

V is TRBV7-3 and J is TRBJ2-2; D may be TRBD2 (7 bases). Looked up from germline, CDR1 is SGHTA and CDR2 is FQGTGA. Trimming cost V 5 bases and J 4 bases, with 17 bases left between them. The CDR3 spans 16 residues. The CDR3 loop is CASSDVAGAVTGELFF. DNA for the CDR3: TGTGCCAGCAGCGACGTCGCGGGGGCGGTCACCGGGGAGCTGTTTTTT.

There are a few counts of this clone. V is TRBV30 and J is TRBJ1-1; D is perhaps TRBD1 (5 bases). In germline, CDR1 is GTSNPN, CDR2 SVGIG (reference sequence). The CDR3 covers 14 residues. V shed 2 bases and J shed 4 bases, with 14 bases lying between them. CDR3 nucleotides: TGTGCCTGGAGTCCTAACTTGGGGGGCACTGAAGCTTTCTTT. Protein: CAWSPNLGGTEAFF.

The chain links TRBV5-1 to TRBJ2-3; 7 nucleotides line up with TRBD2. The CDR3 is 14 residues long. The germline gives CDR1 SGHRS, CDR2 YFSETQ. Trimming cost V 4 bases and J 2 bases; bases outside gene matches: 4. DNA of the CDR3: TGCGCCAGCAGCCTCAGCGGGGTCACAGATACGCAGTATTTT. This sequence encodes CASSLSGVTDTQYF.

This clone turned up a few times. The junction does not match germline at one end; this may be a read error. The chain has TRBV4-1 and TRBJ1-2; perhaps TRBD1 as D (6 bases). The CDR3 sequence is 16 residues long. Germline loops: CDR1 MGHRA, CDR2 YSYEKL. The CDR3 sequence: CASSQEVVGGGNGYTF. The CDR3 DNA reads as TGTGCCAGCAGCCAAGAAGTGGTAGGGGGGGGAAATGGCTACACCTTC.

The rearrangement joins TRBV25-1 to TRBJ1-4; tentative D call: TRBD1 (5 bases). CDR3 size: 15 residues. The germline V gene has CDR1 MGHDK and CDR2 SYGVNS. V lost 1 base, J lost 7 bases, and 13 bases lay in between. The CDR3 protein is CASSEFSGSSEKLFF. The CDR3 bases are TGTGCCAGCAGTGAATTCTCAGGGTCGAGTGAAAAACTGTTTTTT.

The V gene is TRBV27, the J gene TRBJ2-7, with a tentative D call TRBD1 (6 bases). Trimming shortened V by 3 bases and J by 2 bases, and 8 bases separated the two germline ends. The CDR3 length is 13 residues. Looked up from germline, CDR1 is MNHEY and CDR2 is SMNVEV (reference sequence). The DNA for the CDR3 is TGTGCCAGCAGTTTCACAGGGACCTACGAGCAGTACTTC. Translating it yields CASSFTGTYEQYF.

This clone is deemed medium-sized. This chain connects TRBV5-5 to TRBJ2-4; tentatively, D is TRBD1 (7 bases). Germline-derived CDR1 and CDR2 are SGHKS and YYEKEE (reference sequence). CDR3 length equals 16 residues. V was pared by 1 base and J by 2 bases, with 13 bases between. The CDR3 loop is CASSLQGGPSKNIQYF. CDR3 nucleotide sequence: TGTGCCAGCAGCTTGCAGGGGGGACCGTCCAAAAACATTCAGTACTTC.

Relative to its sample, this clone is medium-sized. This sequence joins TRBV6-6 and TRBJ2-7; TRBD2 aligns across 10 bases. CDR3 length equals 16 residues. The germline gives CDR1 MNHNY, CDR2 SVGAGI (reference sequence). V lost 4 bases, J lost 3 bases, and 9 bases stayed unmatched. The CDR3 nucleotides read TGTGCCAGCAGTTCCAGCGGGGGGGTTTTCGACTACGAGCAGTACTTC. Translated, it gives CASSSSGGVFDYEQYF.

This chain joins TRBV11-1 and TRBJ1-2; D perhaps matches TRBD1 (6 bases). The V and J ends lost 2 bases and 2 bases respectively, with 12 bases between them. The CDR3 covers 15 residues. Per the germline V gene, CDR1 is SGHAT and CDR2 is FQDESV (reference sequence). The DNA of the CDR3 is TGTGCCAGCAGCTTATTCCGGGACACGAACTATGGCTACACCTTC. Translation gives CASSLFRDTNYGYTF.